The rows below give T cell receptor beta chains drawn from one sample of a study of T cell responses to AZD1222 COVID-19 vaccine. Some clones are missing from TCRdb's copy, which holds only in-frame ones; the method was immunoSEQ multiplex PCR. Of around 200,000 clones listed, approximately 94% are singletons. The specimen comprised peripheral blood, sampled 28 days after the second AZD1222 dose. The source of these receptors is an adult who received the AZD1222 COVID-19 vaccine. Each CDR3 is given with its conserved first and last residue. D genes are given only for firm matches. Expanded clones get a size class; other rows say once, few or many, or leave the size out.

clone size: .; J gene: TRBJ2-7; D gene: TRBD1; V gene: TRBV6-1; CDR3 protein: CASSDPGQGRYEQYF; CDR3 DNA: TGTGCCAGCAGTGATCCGGGACAGGGGAGGTACGAGCAGTACTTC
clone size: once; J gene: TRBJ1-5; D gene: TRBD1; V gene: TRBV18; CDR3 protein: CASSPGQLVGQPQHF; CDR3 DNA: TGTGCCAGCTCACCGGGACAGTTAGTTGGTCAGCCCCAGCATTTT
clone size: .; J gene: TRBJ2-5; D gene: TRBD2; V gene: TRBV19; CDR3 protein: CASSIALAGLQETQYF; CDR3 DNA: TGTGCCAGTAGTATTGCTCTAGCGGGGTTACAAGAGACCCAGTACTTC
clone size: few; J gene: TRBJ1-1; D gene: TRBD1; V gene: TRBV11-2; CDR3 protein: CASSREQGASTEAFF; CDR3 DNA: TGTGCCAGCAGCAGGGAGCAGGGGGCGAGTACTGAAGCTTTCTTT
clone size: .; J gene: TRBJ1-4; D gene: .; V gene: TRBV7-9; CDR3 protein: CASSLAESYEKLFF; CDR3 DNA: TGTGCCAGCAGCTTAGCGGAATCTTATGAAAAACTGTTTTTT
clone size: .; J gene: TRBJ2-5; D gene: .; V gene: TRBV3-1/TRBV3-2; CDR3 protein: CASSQAYQGETQYF; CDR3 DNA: TGTGCCAGCAGCCAAGCGTATCAAGGCGAGACCCAGTACTTC
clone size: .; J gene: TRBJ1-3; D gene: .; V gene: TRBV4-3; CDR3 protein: CASSQDSKGSGNTIYF; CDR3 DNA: TGCGCCAGCAGCCAAGATTCGAAAGGGTCTGGAAACACCATATATTTT
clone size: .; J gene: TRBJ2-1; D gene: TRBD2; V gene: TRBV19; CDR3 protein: CASIDSGAGYNEQFF; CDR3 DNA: TGTGCCAGTATCGATAGCGGGGCCGGCTACAATGAGCAGTTCTTC
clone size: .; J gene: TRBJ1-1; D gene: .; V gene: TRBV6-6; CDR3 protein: CASSYSGGLSKTEAFF; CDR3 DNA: TGTGCCAGCAGTTACTCGGGGGGGCTGAGTAAAACTGAAGCTTTCTTT
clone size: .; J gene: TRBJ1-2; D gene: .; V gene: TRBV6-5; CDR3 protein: CASSRPGTPNYGYTF; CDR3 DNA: TGTGCCAGCAGTCGTCCCGGGACACCTAACTATGGCTACACCTTC
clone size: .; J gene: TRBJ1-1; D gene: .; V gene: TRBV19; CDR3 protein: CASSRGWANTEAFF; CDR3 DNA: TGTGCCAGCTCGCGAGGGTGGGCGAACACTGAAGCTTTCTTT
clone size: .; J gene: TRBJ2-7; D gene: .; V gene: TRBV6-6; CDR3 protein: CASSYSKSYEQYF; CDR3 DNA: TGTGCCAGCAGTTACTCGAAGTCCTACGAGCAGTACTTC
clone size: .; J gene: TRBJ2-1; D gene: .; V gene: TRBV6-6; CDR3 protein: CASTEYNEQFF; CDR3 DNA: TGTGCCAGCACCGAGTACAATGAGCAGTTCTTC
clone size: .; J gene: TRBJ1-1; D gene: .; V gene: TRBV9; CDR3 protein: CASSGTPNTEAFF; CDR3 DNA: TGTGCCAGCAGCGGAACCCCGAACACTGAAGCTTTCTTT
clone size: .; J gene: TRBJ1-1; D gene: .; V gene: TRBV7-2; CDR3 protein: CASSLPRGLMNTEAFF; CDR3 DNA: TGTGCCAGCAGCCTCCCTCGGGGTCTTATGAACACTGAAGCTTTCTTT
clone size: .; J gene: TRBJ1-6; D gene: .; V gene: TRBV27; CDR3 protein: CASSLGNSPLHF; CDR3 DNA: TGTGCCAGCAGTTTAGGGAATTCACCCCTCCACTTT
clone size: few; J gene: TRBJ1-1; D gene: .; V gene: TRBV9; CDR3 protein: CATAPTVNTEAFF; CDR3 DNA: TGTGCCACCGCTCCGACAGTGAACACTGAAGCTTTCTTT
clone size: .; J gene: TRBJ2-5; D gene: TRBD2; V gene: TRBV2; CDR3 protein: CASSEGGGSQETQYF; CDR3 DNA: TGTGCCAGCAGTGAAGGCGGGGGTTCCCAAGAGACCCAGTACTTC
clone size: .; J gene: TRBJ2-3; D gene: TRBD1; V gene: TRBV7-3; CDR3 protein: CASSFLMAGGRSDTQYF; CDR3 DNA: TGTGCCAGCAGCTTCCTAATGGCAGGGGGAAGATCGGATACGCAGTATTTT
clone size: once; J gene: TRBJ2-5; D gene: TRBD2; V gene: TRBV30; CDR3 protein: CAWTAGLAGETQYF; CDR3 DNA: TGTGCCTGGACAGCGGGACTAGCGGGAGAGACCCAGTACTTC
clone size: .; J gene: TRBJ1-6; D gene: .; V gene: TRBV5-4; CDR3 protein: CASSFRRDNSPLHF; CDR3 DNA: TGTGCCAGCAGCTTCCGGAGGGACAATTCACCCCTCCACTTT
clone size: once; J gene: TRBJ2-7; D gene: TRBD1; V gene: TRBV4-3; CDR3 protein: CASSQTGGYEQYF; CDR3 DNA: TGCGCCAGCAGCCAGACAGGGGGCTACGAGCAGTACTTC
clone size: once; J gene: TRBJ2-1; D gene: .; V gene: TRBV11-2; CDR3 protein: CASSPQWGGQPYNEQFF; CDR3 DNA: TGTGCCAGCAGCCCCCAATGGGGGGGACAACCCTACAATGAGCAGTTCTTC
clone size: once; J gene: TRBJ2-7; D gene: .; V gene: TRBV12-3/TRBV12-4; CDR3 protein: CASSLKGHEQYF; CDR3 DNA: TGTGCCAGCAGTTTGAAGGGGCACGAGCAGTACTTC
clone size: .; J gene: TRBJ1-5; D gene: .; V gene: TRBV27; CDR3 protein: CASHTGSSNQPQHF; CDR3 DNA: TGTGCCAGCCATACAGGGTCCAGCAATCAGCCCCAGCATTTT
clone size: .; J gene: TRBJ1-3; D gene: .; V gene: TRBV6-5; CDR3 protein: CASRTVSSGNTIYF; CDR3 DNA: TGTGCCAGCAGGACGGTCAGCTCTGGAAACACCATATATTTT
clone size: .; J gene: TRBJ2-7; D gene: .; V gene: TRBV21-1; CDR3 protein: CASRTGWEQYF; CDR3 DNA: TGTGCCAGCCGAACCGGTTGGGAGCAGTACTTC
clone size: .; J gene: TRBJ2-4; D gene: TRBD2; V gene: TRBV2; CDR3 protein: CASSEWYGLAGSKNIQYF; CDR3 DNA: TGTGCCAGCAGTGAATGGTATGGGCTAGCGGGATCCAAAAACATTCAGTACTTC
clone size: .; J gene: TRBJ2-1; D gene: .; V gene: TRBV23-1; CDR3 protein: CASSQGTAASGGDNEQFF; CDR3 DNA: TGCGCCAGCAGTCAAGGGACAGCAGCTAGCGGAGGGGACAATGAGCAGTTCTTC
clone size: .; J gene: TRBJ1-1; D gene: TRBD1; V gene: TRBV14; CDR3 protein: CASSPYPRGRTEAFF; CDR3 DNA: TGTGCCAGCAGCCCTTATCCCAGGGGGCGGACTGAAGCTTTCTTT
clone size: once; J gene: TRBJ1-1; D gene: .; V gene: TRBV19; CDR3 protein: CASNPGLYTEAFF; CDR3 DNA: TGTGCCAGTAATCCCGGGTTGTACACTGAAGCTTTCTTT
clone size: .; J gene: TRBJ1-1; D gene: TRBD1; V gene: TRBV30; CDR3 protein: CAWTQGAQAFF; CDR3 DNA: TGTGCCTGGACTCAGGGGGCGCAGGCTTTCTTT
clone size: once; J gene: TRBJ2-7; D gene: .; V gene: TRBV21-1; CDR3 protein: CASSKAPGGTNLLPYEQYF; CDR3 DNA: TGTGCCAGCAGCAAAGCGCCTGGCGGAACGAACCTATTACCCTACGAGCAGTACTTC
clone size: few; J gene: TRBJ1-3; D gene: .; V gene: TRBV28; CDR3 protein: CASSPVQLYSGNTIYF; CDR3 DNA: TGTGCCAGCAGTCCAGTACAGCTTTACTCTGGAAACACCATATATTTT
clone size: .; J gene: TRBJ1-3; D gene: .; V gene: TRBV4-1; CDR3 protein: CASSPVGARNTIYF; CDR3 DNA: TGCGCCAGCAGCCCAGTTGGGGCCAGAAACACCATATATTTT
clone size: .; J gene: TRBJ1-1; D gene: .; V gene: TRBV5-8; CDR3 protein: CASSLYRGGAEAFF; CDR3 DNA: TGTGCCAGCAGCTTGTATAGGGGTGGGGCAGAAGCTTTCTTT
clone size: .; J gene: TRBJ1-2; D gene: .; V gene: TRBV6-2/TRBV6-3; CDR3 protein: CASSDKTAYGYTF; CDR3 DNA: TGTGCCAGCAGTGACAAGACCGCCTATGGCTACACCTTC
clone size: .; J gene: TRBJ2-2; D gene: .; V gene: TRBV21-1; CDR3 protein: CARRQGRNTGELFF; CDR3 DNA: TGTGCCAGACGGCAGGGGCGAAACACCGGGGAGCTGTTTTTT
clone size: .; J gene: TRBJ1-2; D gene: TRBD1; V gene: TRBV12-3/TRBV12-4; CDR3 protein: CASSEQGDYGYTF; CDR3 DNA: TGTGCCAGCAGTGAACAGGGGGACTATGGCTACACCTTC
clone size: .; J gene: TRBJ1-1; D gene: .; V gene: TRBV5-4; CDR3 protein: CASSLWAGNTEAFF; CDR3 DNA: TGTGCCAGCAGCTTGTGGGCAGGGAACACTGAAGCTTTCTTT
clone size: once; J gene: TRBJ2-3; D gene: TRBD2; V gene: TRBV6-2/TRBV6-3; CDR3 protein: CASSYSWGGEDTQYF; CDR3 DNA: TGTGCCAGCAGTTACAGTTGGGGGGGGGAAGATACGCAGTATTTT
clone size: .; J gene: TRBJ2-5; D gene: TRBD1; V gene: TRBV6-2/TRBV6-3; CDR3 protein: CASSPPPDRAETQYF; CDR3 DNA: TGTGCCAGCAGTCCCCCACCGGACAGGGCAGAGACCCAGTACTTC
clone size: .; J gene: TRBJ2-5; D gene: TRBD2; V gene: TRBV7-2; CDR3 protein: CASSLVLAGGVETQYF; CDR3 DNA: TGTGCCAGCAGCTTAGTGCTAGCGGGAGGGGTAGAGACCCAGTACTTC
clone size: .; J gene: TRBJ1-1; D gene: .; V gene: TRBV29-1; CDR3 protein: CSAGRLMGITEAFF; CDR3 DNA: TGCAGCGCCGGACGTCTGATGGGTATCACTGAAGCTTTCTTT
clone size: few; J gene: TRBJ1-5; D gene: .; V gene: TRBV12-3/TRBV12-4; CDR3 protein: CASSYRGDQPQHF; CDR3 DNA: TGTGCCAGCAGTTATCGCGGGGACCAGCCCCAGCATTTT
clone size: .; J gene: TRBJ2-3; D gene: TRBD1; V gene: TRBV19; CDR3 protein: CASSRTGGPDTQYF; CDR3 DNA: TGTGCCAGTAGTCGGACAGGGGGCCCGGATACGCAGTATTTT
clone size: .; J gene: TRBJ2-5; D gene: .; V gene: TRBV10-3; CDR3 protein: CAISEALSSETQYF; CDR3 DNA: TGTGCCATCAGTGAGGCCCTATCCAGCGAGACCCAGTACTTC
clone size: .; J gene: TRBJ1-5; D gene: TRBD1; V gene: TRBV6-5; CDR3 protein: CASSPDRANQPQHF; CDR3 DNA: TGTGCCAGCAGTCCTGACAGGGCAAATCAGCCCCAGCATTTT
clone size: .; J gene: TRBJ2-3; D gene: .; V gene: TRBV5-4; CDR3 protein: CASSWGDTQYF; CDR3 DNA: TGTGCCAGCAGCTGGGGGGATACGCAGTATTTT
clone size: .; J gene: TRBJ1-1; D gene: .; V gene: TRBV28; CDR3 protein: CASSSGVAEAFF; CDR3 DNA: TGTGCCAGCAGTTCGGGGGTGGCTGAAGCTTTCTTT
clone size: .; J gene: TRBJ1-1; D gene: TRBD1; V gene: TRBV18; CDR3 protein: CASSPPNRGLLMNTEAFF; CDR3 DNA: TGTGCCAGCTCACCACCAAACAGGGGTCTGCTCATGAACACTGAAGCTTTCTTT
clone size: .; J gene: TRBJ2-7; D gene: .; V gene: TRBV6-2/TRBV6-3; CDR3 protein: CASSWQNYEQYF; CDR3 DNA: TGTGCCAGCAGTTGGCAGAACTACGAGCAGTACTTC
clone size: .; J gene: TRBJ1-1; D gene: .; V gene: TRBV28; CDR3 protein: CASSLGANTEAFF; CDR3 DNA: TGTGCCAGCAGTTTGGGGGCGAACACTGAAGCTTTCTTT
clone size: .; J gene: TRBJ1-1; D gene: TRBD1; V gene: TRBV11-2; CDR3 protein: CASSLLTGRAFF; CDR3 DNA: TGTGCCAGCAGCCTACTGACAGGGAGGGCTTTCTTT
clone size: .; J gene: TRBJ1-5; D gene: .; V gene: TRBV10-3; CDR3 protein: CAISDPGGKDQPQHF; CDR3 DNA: TGTGCCATCAGTGATCCTGGGGGAAAGGACCAGCCCCAGCATTTT
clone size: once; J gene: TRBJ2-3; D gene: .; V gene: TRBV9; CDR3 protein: CASSVGGGQGTDTQYF; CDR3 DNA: TGTGCCAGCAGCGTAGGCGGCGGGCAAGGCACAGATACGCAGTATTTT
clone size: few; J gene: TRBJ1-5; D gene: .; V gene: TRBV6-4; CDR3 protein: CASSEGSNQPQHF; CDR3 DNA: TGTGCCAGCAGTGAGGGAAGCAATCAGCCCCAGCATTTT
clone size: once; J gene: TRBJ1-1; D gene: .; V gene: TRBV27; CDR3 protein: CASSYWRGKVTEAFF; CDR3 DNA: TGTGCCAGCAGTTATTGGAGGGGGAAGGTCACTGAAGCTTTCTTT
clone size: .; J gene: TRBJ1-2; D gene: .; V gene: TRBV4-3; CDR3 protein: CASSQDAGRDIEFRGYTF; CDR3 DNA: TGCGCCAGCAGCCAAGATGCAGGTCGGGACATAGAATTTCGAGGCTACACCTTC
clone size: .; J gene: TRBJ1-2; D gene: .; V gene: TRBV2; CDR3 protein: CASGRNYGYTF; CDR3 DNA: TGTGCCAGCGGCCGAAACTATGGCTACACCTTC